The 26 T cell receptor beta chains reported below all come from one sample, sequenced in a study of T cell responses to AZD1222 COVID-19 vaccine (dated by TCRdb to the early 2020s). Libraries were built with the immunoSEQ multiplex PCR assay. The clones in this table, taken by TCRdb from immuneACCESS, are in-frame only. Not every clone is retained; where verified, under half of the shortfall comes from an unresolved V gene, and the cause of the rest is unknown. The sample profile shows roughly 140,000 clones; approximately 94% of them were found once. The ten largest clones take up around 5% of the sample. The sample's time point label is to be understood as: baseline before first vaccination. The sequenced sample was peripheral blood, obtained on day 0 of AZD1222 vaccination. The source of these receptors is an adult in good health.

CDR3 protein: CASRTSGTATDTQYF. The CDR3 region has the DNA TGTGCCAGCAGAACCTCCGGGACAGCTACAGATACGCAGTATTTT. This chain uses TRBV6-5 with TRBJ2-3, with 7 bases aligning to TRBD1. The CDR3 is 15 amino acids. J lost 3 bases, V lost 6 bases, and 9 bases had no gene match. The germline V gene has CDR1 MNHEY and CDR2 SVGAGI.

J is TRBJ2-1 and V is TRBV7-9; D unclear. The ends were cut back, 2 bases at V and 4 bases at J, with 3 bases in the middle. CDR3 length: 12 amino acids. CDR1 and CDR2 (germline): SEHNR, FQNEAQ (reference sequence). This CDR3 reads CASSLKYNEQFF. The CDR3 DNA reads TGTGCCAGCAGCTTAAAATACAATGAGCAGTTCTTC.

The J gene is TRBJ1-4, the V gene TRBV7-9; the D gene is possibly TRBD1 (5 bases). The CDR3 loop spans 12 amino acids. Per the germline V gene, CDR1 is SEHNR and CDR2 is FQNEAQ (reference sequence). Trimming took off 4 bases at V and 8 bases at J, with 8 bases between the two ends. CDR3 DNA: TGTGCCAGCAGCTCAGGGAACGAAAAACTGTTTTTT. It yields the protein CASSSGNEKLFF.

In DNA form, the CDR3 reads TGTGCCAGCAGCCCCCGGACAGGGGAGGGGAAAGAGACCCAGTACTTC. This encodes CASSPRTGEGKETQYF. The chain recombines TRBV4-2 with TRBJ2-5, with TRBD1 matching 9 bases. The CDR3 contains 16 residues. Germline loops: CDR1 LGHNA, CDR2 YNFKEQ. V gave up 4 bases and J gave up 3 bases; unmatched junction bases: 9.

The chain uses TRBV6-5 and TRBJ2-1, with D tentatively TRBD1 (6 bases). Germline V gene data show CDR1 as MNHEY and CDR2 as SVGAGI. CDR3 length: 15 residues. Trimming left V 6 bases short and J 9 bases short, with 21 bases between. CDR3 sequence reads: CASSPDRTRRGEQFF. CDR3 nucleotide sequence: TGTGCCAGCAGCCCAGACAGGACTCGACGGGGTGAGCAGTTCTTC.

The gene calls are TRBV11-2 and TRBJ2-5, with a tentative D call TRBD2 (6 bases). Germline lookup yields CDR1 SGHAT and CDR2 FQNNGV. The V end lost 5 bases, the J end lost 5 bases, and 18 bases lay between the germline ends. This CDR3 comprises 15 residues. The CDR3 loop reads CASSPGPARGETQYF. In DNA form, the CDR3 reads TGTGCCAGCAGCCCCGGCCCAGCACGGGGGGAGACCCAGTACTTC.

V gene TRBV10-3 combines with J gene TRBJ1-3; D is unresolved. Germline CDR1 ENHRY, CDR2 SYGVKD. This CDR3 contains 13 residues. Trimming cost V 6 bases and J 0 bases, with 6 bases left between them. The chain's CDR3 is CAIRESSGNTIYF. CDR3 coding DNA: TGTGCCATCAGGGAAAGCTCTGGAAACACCATATATTTT.

This clone was recorded once. This chain links TRBV7-9 with TRBJ2-7; D call uncertain. This CDR3 region has 14 residues. Per germline, CDR1 SEHNR and CDR2 FQNEAQ (reference sequence). V was shortened by 4 bases and J by 2 bases, with 12 bases between the two germline ends. The CDR3 here is CASSYLGKTYEQYF. Written as DNA, the CDR3 is TGTGCCAGCAGCTACTTGGGGAAGACCTACGAGCAGTACTTC.

V gene TRBV18 combines with J gene TRBJ1-4, with 9 bases that match TRBD1. Germline V gene lookup returns CDR1 KGHSH and CDR2 LQKENI. With 4 bases clipped from V and 8 bases from J, the junction kept 5 bases outside the gene matches. CDR3 size: 14 residues. The CDR3, as DNA: TGTGCCAGCTCACTACAGGGGGCTCAGGAAAAACTGTTTTTT. Its translation is CASSLQGAQEKLFF. Looking up the rest from reference TRBV18 and TRBJ1-4 gives the full variable domain: NAGVMQNPRHLVRRRGQEARLRCSPMKGHSHVYWYRQLPEEGLKFMVYLQKENIIDESGMPKERFSAEFPKEGPSILRIQQVVRGDSAAYFCASSLQGAQEKLFFGSGTQLSVL.

In its sample, this clone was seen once. The chain joins TRBV6-5 to TRBJ1-4; D is perhaps TRBD1 (5 bases). The CDR3 loop spans 11 amino acids. In germline, CDR1 is MNHEY, CDR2 SVGAGI. V lost 7 bases and J lost 13, with 13 bases in between. The CDR3 sequence: CASNKLGLLFF. The CDR3 DNA reads TGTGCCAGCAATAAATTGGGACTACTGTTTTTT.

The chain has TRBV4-3 and TRBJ1-1, with D maybe TRBD1 (5 bases). The CDR3 sequence is 15 residues long. The V end lost 7 bases, the J end lost 5 bases, and 20 bases lay between the germline ends. The germline gives CDR1 LGHNA, CDR2 YSLEER. The CDR3 is CASTAGYAFGTEAFF. CDR3 nucleotides: TGCGCCAGCACCGCAGGGTATGCCTTCGGGACTGAAGCTTTCTTT.

The chain links TRBV10-3 to TRBJ2-6; 12 nucleotides match TRBD2. CDR3 length: 17 residues. Unmatched junction bases numbered 7, after V lost 7 bases and J lost 3 bases. CDR1 is ENHRY, CDR2 SYGVKD, per germline. The CDR3 nucleotides are TGTGCCATCACCCCACTAGCGGGGGGTGTTGGGGCCAACGTCCTGACTTTC. This gives the protein CAITPLAGGVGANVLTF.

The count of this clone is one. The rearrangement uses TRBV19 and TRBJ2-7, with D possibly being TRBD2 (6 bases). The germline V gene has CDR1 LNHDA and CDR2 SQIVND (reference sequence). V gave up 10 bases and J gave up 1 base, with 11 bases separating them. This CDR3 has 12 amino acids. The CDR3 region has the DNA TGTGCCACCGGGAGAGGATCCTACGAGCAGTACTTC. Its protein product is CATGRGSYEQYF.

The V call is TRBV6-1, the J call TRBJ2-3; D gene ambiguous. CDR1 is MNHNS, CDR2 SASEGT, per germline. The V end lost 2 bases, the J end lost 3 bases, and 12 bases lay between the germline ends. The CDR3 consists of 15 residues. The CDR3 here is CASSETGWLTDTQYF. The CDR3, as DNA: TGTGCCAGCAGTGAAACCGGGTGGTTGACAGATACGCAGTATTTT.

The rearrangement links TRBV5-1 to TRBJ2-7; D possibly uses TRBD1 or TRBD2 (5 bases each). The CDR3 runs to 14 residues. The V gene's germline CDR1 is SGHRS and CDR2 YFSETQ. V lost 4 bases, J lost 0 bases, and 11 bases lay in between. For the CDR3, the DNA is TGCGCCAGCAGCCTTGCCGGGACCTCCTACGAGCAGTACTTC. Amino acid sequence: CASSLAGTSYEQYF.

The gene calls are TRBV5-4 and TRBJ2-5; 12 bases match TRBD2. Germline V lookup: CDR1 SGHNT, CDR2 YYREEE (reference sequence). V lost 4 bases and J lost 3; bases outside the gene matches: 13. This CDR3 region has 18 residues. The chain's CDR3 is CASSQKVASGRAKETQYF. The CDR3 region has the DNA TGTGCCAGCAGCCAAAAAGTCGCTAGCGGGAGGGCCAAAGAGACCCAGTACTTC. The full variable domain, with the rest looked up from reference TRBV5-4 and TRBJ2-5, is ETGVTQSPTHLIKTRGQQVTLRCSSQSGHNTVSWYQQALGQGPQFIFQYYREEENGRGNFPPRFSGLQFPNYSSELNVNALELDDSALYLCASSQKVASGRAKETQYFGPGTRLLVL.

The chain couples TRBV5-1 to TRBJ1-1; maybe TRBD1 (5 bases). There are 13 residues in the CDR3. Germline CDR1 is SGHRS and CDR2 is YFSETQ. With 0 bases removed from V and 8 bases from J, the gap between germline ends came to 11 bases. CDR3 sequence: CASSLETTGEAFF. The CDR3 nucleotides are TGCGCCAGCAGCTTGGAAACTACAGGAGAAGCTTTCTTT. Combining the CDR3 with reference TRBV5-1 and TRBJ1-1 gives the whole variable domain KAGVTQTPRYLIKTRGQQVTLSCSPISGHRSVSWYQQTPGQGLQFLFEYFSETQRNKGNFPGRFSGRQFSNSRSEMNVSTLELGDSALYLCASSLETTGEAFFGQGTRLTVV.

The genes are TRBV29-1 and TRBJ1-1, with TRBD1 identical over 9 bases. This CDR3 comprises 13 residues. Germline CDR1 and CDR2: SQVTM and ANQGSEA. Germline trimming cut 6 bases from V and 1 base from J; bases unmatched to any gene: 3. The CDR3 DNA reads TGCAGCGTGTCGGACAGGGGGAACACTGAAGCTTTCTTT. It encodes CSVSDRGNTEAFF.

The genes are TRBV6-5 and TRBJ2-7; D uncertain. V lost 1 base to trimming and J lost 7 bases, with 11 bases between them. Looked up from germline, CDR1 is MNHEY and CDR2 is SVGAGI. This CDR3 comprises 13 residues. The CDR3: CASSYLQRGEQYF. The CDR3 DNA reads as TGTGCCAGCAGTTACTTACAGCGTGGGGAGCAGTACTTC.

The gene calls are TRBV6-5 and TRBJ2-7; 12 bases agree with TRBD2. CDR1 is MNHEY and CDR2 is SVGAGI in the germline V gene. The CDR3 runs to 12 residues. The V gene end was trimmed by 10 bases and the J gene end by 7 bases; junction bases not matched to a gene: 5. The CDR3 loop reads CATGLAGREQYF. CDR3 sequence (DNA): TGTGCCACCGGACTAGCGGGGAGGGAGCAGTACTTC.

The V call is TRBV18, the J call TRBJ1-1; 7 bases are a match to TRBD1. Looked up from germline, CDR1 is KGHSH and CDR2 is LQKENI. V trimming: 1 base; J trimming: 5 bases; junction bases outside the gene matches: 10. The CDR3 has 16 amino acids. The CDR3 sequence is CASSPRFGQAETEAFF. CDR3 coding DNA: TGTGCCAGCTCACCACGGTTCGGACAGGCGGAGACTGAAGCTTTCTTT.

The V call is TRBV2, the J call TRBJ1-2; D may be TRBD1 (5 bases). The length of the CDR3 is 14 residues. V was cut by 3 bases and J by 8 bases, with 16 bases left in between. In germline, CDR1 is SNHLY, CDR2 FYNNEI. In DNA form, the CDR3 reads TGTGCCAGCAGTGACGGGACTCCAGCTAGAGGCTACACCTTC. Protein: CASSDGTPARGYTF.

This chain links TRBV7-9 with TRBJ2-1; D unresolved. The germline V gene encodes CDR1 SEHNR and CDR2 FQNEAQ (reference sequence). This CDR3 is built from 13 residues. Trimming cost V 1 base and J 4 bases, with 5 bases left between them. CDR3 bases: TGTGCCAGCAGCTTAGGAGCGTACAATGAGCAGTTCTTC. This encodes CASSLGAYNEQFF.

The genes are TRBV18 and TRBJ1-3; D unclear. The CDR3 length is 16 residues. Trimming removed 2 bases from V and 0 bases from J, with 11 bases in between. Germline-derived CDR1 and CDR2 are KGHSH and LQKENI. The CDR3 reads CASSPTGISSGNTIYF. CDR3 nucleotides: TGTGCCAGCTCACCAACTGGGATCTCCTCTGGAAACACCATATATTTT.

The chain employs TRBV11-3 and TRBJ1-5; D is unresolved. CDR3 length: 16 amino acids. Germline V gene data show CDR1 as SGHNT and CDR2 as YENEEA. V was cut by 5 bases and J by 5 bases, with 19 bases left in between. CDR3: CASSTGLFLADQPQHF. CDR3 DNA: TGTGCCAGCAGCACCGGACTCTTCTTAGCGGATCAGCCCCAGCATTTT. The whole variable domain, filled in from reference TRBV11-3 and TRBJ1-5, reads EAGVVQSPRYKIIEKKQPVAFWCNPISGHNTLYWYLQNLGQGPELLIRYENEEAVDDSQLPKDRFSAERLKGVDSTLKIQPAELGDSAVYLCASSTGLFLADQPQHFGDGTRLSIL.

J is TRBJ1-5 and V is TRBV15; D gene uncertain. The germline gives CDR1 LNHNV, CDR2 YYDKDF (reference sequence). This CDR3 has 16 amino acids. V dropped 3 bases and J dropped 3 bases, with 15 bases sitting between them. CDR3 sequence (DNA): TGTGCCACCAGCAGGGTACGGGGAGCGGACAATCAGCCCCAGCATTTT. Translated: CATSRVRGADNQPQHF.